Listed here is a single TCR beta chain. The V gene's germline CDR1 is SGHKS and CDR2 YYEKEE (reference sequence). V gave up 8 bases and J gave up 0 bases, with 9 bases separating them. This CDR3 contains 12 residues. The data derive from a study of blood T cell repertoires in COVID-19. Looking at the study overall: There were acute and convalescent COVID-19 samples, and they came from the United States, Italy and Spain. T cells, B-cell-depleted T cells, or PBMCs supplied cDNA or gDNA.

Repertoires were generated with immunoSEQ multiplex PCR, while TCRdb's copy carries only in-frame clones and drops some. This table holds about 240,000 clones, around 88% found once. Sequencing was done on a sample of peripheral blood. The rearrangement links TRBV5-5 to TRBJ2-7; D call uncertain. This TCR derives from a man older than 75 with acute or convalescent COVID-19. DNA of the CDR3: TGTGCCAGTGGCGAGGTCTCCTACGAGCAGTACTTC. Translated: CASGEVSYEQYF.